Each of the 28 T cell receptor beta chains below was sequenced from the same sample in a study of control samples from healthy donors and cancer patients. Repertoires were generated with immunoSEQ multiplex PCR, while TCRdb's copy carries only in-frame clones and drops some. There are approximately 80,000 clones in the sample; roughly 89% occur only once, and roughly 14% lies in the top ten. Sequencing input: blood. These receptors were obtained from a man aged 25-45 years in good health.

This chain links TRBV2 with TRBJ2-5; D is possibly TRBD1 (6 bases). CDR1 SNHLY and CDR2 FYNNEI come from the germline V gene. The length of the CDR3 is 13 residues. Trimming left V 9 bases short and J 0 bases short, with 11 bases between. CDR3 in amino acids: CASEGQNQETQYF. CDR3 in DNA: TGTGCCAGTGAAGGACAGAACCAAGAGACCCAGTACTTC.

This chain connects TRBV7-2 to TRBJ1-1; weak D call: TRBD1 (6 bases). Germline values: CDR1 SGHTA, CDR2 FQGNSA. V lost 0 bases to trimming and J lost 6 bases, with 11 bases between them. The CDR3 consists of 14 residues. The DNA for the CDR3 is TGTGCCAGCAGCTTAGCTCAGGGGCGGGCTGAAGCTTTCTTT. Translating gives CASSLAQGRAEAFF.

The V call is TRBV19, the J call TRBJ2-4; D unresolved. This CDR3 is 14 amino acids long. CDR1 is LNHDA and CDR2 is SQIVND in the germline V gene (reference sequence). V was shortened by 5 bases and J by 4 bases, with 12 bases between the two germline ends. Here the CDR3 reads CASSLVDGKNIQYF. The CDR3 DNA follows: TGTGCCAGTAGTTTAGTGGACGGGAAAAACATTCAGTACTTC.

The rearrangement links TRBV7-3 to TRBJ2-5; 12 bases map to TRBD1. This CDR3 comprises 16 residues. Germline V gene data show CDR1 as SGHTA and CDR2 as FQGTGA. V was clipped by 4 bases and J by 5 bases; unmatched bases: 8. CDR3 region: CASSSSGTGGRETQYF. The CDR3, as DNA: TGTGCCAGCAGCTCATCCGGGACAGGGGGCCGTGAGACCCAGTACTTC.

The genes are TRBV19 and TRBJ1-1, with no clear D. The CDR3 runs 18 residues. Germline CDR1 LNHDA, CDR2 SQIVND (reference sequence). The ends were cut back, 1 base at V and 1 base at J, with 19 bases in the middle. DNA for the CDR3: TGTGCCAGTAGTATAGTATTCCTGAGGCGGGGTGGGAACACTGAAGCTTTCTTT. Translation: CASSIVFLRRGGNTEAFF.

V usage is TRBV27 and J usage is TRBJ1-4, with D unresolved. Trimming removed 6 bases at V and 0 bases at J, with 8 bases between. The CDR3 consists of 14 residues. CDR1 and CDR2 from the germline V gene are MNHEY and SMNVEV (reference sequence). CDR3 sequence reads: CASRGWATNEKLFF. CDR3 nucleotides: TGTGCCAGCAGGGGTTGGGCAACTAATGAAAAACTGTTTTTT.

CDR3: CASSSRQASYGYTF. In DNA form, the CDR3 reads TGTGCCAGCAGCTCGAGACAGGCATCCTATGGCTACACCTTC. The rearrangement uses TRBV7-8 and TRBJ1-2, with D tentatively TRBD1 (6 bases). Germline CDR1 SGHVS, CDR2 FQNEAQ. The CDR3 runs to 14 residues. V was clipped by 4 bases and J by 4 bases, with 13 bases between them.

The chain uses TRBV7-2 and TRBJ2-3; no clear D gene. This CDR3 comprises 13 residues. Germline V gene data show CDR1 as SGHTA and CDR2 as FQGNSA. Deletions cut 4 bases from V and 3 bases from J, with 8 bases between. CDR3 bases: TGTGCCAGCAGCTCCCGGCGGACAGATACGCAGTATTTT. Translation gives CASSSRRTDTQYF. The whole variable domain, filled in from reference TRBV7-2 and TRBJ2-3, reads GAGVSQSPSNKVTEKGKDVELRCDPISGHTALYWYRQSLGQGLEFLIYFQGNSAPDKSGLPSDRFSAERTGGSVSTLTIQRTQQEDSAVYLCASSSRRTDTQYFGPGTRLTVL.

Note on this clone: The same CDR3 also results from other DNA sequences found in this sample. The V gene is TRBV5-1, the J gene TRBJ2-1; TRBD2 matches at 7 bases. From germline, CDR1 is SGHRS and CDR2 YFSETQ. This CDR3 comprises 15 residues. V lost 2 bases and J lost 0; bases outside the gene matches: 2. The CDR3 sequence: CASSLGGSSYNEQFF. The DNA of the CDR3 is TGCGCCAGCAGCTTAGGCGGGAGCTCCTACAATGAGCAGTTCTTC.

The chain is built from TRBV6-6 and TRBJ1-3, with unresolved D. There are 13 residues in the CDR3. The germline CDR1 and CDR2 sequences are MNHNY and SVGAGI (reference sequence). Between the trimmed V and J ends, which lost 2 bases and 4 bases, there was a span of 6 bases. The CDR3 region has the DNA TGTGCCAGCAGTTACGCTACCGGAAACACCATATATTTT. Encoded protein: CASSYATGNTIYF.

CDR3 loop: CASSIEGRGGPQHF. The CDR3 bases are TGTGCCAGTAGTATAGAGGGCAGGGGAGGGCCCCAGCATTTT. J is TRBJ1-5 and V is TRBV19; D is perhaps TRBD1 (6 bases). Between the trimmed V and J ends, which lost 0 bases and 9 bases, there was a span of 12 bases. There are 14 residues in the CDR3. Germline V lookup: CDR1 LNHDA, CDR2 SQIVND (reference sequence).

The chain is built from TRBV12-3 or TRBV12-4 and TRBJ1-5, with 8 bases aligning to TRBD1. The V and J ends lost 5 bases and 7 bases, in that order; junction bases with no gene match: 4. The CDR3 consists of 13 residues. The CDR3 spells CASSPYRGQPQHF. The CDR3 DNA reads TGTGCCAGCAGTCCGTACAGGGGGCAGCCCCAGCATTTT.

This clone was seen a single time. For the CDR3, the DNA is TGTGCCACTACCGACAGGGAAAATACCTACGAGCAGTACTTC. The encoded protein is CATTDRENTYEQYF. The rearrangement joins TRBV10-3 to TRBJ2-7; 7 nucleotides match TRBD1. Germline CDR1 ENHRY, CDR2 SYGVKD. This CDR3 region has 14 residues. The V gene end was trimmed by 10 bases and the J gene end by 2 bases; junction bases not matched to a gene: 11.

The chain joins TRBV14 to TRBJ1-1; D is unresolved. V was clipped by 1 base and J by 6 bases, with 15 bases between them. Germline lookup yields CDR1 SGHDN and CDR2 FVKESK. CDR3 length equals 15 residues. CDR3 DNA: TGTGCCAGCAGCCAAGGGATGGGTTTAAAATCTGAAGCTTTCTTT. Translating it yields CASSQGMGLKSEAFF.

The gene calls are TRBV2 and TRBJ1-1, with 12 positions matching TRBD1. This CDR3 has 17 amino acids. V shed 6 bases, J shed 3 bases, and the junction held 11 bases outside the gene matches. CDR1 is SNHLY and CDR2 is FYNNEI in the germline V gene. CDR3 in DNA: TGTGCCAGCAGACCCCCGGGACAGGGGGCTAAGGACACTGAAGCTTTCTTT. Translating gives CASRPPGQGAKDTEAFF.

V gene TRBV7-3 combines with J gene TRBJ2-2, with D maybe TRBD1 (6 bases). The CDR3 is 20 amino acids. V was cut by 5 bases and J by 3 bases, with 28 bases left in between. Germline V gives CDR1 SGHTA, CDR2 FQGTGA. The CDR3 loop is CASSPKGERGYITYTGELFF. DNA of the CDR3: TGTGCCAGCAGCCCCAAGGGGGAACGGGGCTATATAACTTACACCGGGGAGCTGTTTTTT.

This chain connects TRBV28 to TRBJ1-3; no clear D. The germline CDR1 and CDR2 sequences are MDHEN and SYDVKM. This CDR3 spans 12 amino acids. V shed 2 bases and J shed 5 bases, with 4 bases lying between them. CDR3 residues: CASSLERNTIYF. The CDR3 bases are TGTGCCAGCAGTTTAGAAAGAAACACCATATATTTT.

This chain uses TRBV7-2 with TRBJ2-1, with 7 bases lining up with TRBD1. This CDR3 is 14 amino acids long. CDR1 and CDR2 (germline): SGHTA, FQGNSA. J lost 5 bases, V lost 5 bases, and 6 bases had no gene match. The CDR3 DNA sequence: TGTGCCAGCAGCCAGGCAGGGGGTAACAATGAGCAGTTCTTC. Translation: CASSQAGGNNEQFF. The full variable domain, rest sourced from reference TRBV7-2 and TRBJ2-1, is GAGVSQSPSNKVTEKGKDVELRCDPISGHTALYWYRQSLGQGLEFLIYFQGNSAPDKSGLPSDRFSAERTGGSVSTLTIQRTQQEDSAVYLCASSQAGGNNEQFFGPGTRLTVL.

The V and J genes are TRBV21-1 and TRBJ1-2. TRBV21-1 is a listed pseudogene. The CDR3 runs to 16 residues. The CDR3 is CASSKKQRAVLYGYTF. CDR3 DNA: TGTGCCAGCAGCAAAAAGCAGAGGGCCGTCCTCTATGGCTACACCTTC.

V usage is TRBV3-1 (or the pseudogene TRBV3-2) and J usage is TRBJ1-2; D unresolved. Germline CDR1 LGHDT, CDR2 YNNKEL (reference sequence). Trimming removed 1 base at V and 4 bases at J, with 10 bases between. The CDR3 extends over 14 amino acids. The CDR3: CASSQGRASYGYTF. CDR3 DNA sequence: TGTGCCAGCAGCCAAGGGAGGGCTTCCTATGGCTACACCTTC.

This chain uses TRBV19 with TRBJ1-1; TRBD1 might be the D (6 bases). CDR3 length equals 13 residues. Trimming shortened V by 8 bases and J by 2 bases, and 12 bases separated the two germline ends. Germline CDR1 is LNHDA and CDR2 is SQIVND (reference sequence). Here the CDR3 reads CASGTGRNTEAFF. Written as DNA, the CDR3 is TGTGCCAGTGGCACAGGGCGAAACACTGAAGCTTTCTTT.

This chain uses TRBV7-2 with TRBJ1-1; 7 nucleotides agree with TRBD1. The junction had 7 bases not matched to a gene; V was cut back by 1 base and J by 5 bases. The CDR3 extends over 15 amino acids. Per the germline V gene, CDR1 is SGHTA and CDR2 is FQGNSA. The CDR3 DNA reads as TGTGCCAGCAGCTTAGTGGGCAGGGGGGGGACTGAAGCTTTCTTT. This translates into CASSLVGRGGTEAFF.

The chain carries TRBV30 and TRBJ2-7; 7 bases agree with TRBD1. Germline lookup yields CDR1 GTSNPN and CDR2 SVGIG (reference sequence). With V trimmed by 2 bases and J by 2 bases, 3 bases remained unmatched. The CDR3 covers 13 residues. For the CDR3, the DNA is TGTGCCTGGAGTCGACAGGGCCCCTACGAGCAGTACTTC. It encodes CAWSRQGPYEQYF.

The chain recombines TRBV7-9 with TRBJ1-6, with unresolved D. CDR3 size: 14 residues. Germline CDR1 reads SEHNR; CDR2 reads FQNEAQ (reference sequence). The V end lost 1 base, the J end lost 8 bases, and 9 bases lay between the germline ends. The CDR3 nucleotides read TGTGCCAGCAGCTTAGATTTGGAGGATTCACCCCTCCACTTT. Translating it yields CASSLDLEDSPLHF. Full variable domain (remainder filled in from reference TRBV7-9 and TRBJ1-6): DTGVSQNPRHKITKRGQNVTFRCDPISEHNRLYWYRQTLGQGPEFLTYFQNEAQLEKSRLLSDRFSAERPKGSFSTLEIQRTEQGDSAMYLCASSLDLEDSPLHFGNGTRLTVT.

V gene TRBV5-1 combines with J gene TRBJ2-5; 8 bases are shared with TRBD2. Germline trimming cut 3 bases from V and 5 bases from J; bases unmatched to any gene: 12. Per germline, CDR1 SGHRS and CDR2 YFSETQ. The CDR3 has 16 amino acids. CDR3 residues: CASSYLAGGRRETQYF. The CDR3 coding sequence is TGCGCCAGCAGCTACTTGGCGGGGGGTAGGCGTGAGACCCAGTACTTC.

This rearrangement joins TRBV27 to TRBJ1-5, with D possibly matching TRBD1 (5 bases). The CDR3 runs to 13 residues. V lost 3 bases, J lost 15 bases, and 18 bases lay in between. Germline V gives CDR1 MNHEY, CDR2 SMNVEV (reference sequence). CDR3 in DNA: TGTGCCAGCAGTTTGCGGGGGACGGGGGTCCCGCATTTT. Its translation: CASSLRGTGVPHF.

The CDR3 bases are TGTGCCAGCAGTGAACAAAATAACTATGGCTACACCTTC. It encodes CASSEQNNYGYTF. The rearrangement uses TRBV6-1 and TRBJ1-2; no firm D call. Trimming stripped 2 bases from V and 1 base from J, with 5 bases between. This CDR3 comprises 13 residues. The germline CDR1 and CDR2 sequences are MNHNS and SASEGT.

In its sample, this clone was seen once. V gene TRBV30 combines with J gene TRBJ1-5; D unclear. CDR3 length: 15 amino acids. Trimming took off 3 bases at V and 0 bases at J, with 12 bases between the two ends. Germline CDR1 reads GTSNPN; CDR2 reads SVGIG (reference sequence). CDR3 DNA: TGTGCCTGGAGCGTCGTTGGAGCTAGCAATCAGCCCCAGCATTTT. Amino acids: CAWSVVGASNQPQHF.